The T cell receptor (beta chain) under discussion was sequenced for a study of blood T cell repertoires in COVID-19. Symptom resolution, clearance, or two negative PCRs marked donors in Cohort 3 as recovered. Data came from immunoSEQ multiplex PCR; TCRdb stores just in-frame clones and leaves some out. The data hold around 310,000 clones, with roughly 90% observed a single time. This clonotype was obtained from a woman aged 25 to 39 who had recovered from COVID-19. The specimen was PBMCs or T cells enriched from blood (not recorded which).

CDR3 loop: CAISESSGRPSEQYF. In DNA, the CDR3 is TGTGCCATCAGTGAGTCAAGCGGGAGGCCCTCCGAGCAGTACTTC. The chain links TRBV10-3 to TRBJ2-7; the match to TRBD2 covers 9 bases. V gave up 0 bases and J gave up 6 bases; unmatched junction bases: 6. The CDR3 covers 15 residues. Germline values: CDR1 ENHRY, CDR2 SYGVKD.